The sequence of this TCR beta chain was determined in a study of monozygotic twins with cystic fibrosis. The germline V and J ends were trimmed by 7 bases and 0 bases, with 8 bases remaining between them. The length of the CDR3 is 13 residues. The germline CDR1 and CDR2 sequences are SGHRS and YFSETQ. The data were produced by immunoSEQ multiplex PCR, yet TCRdb's version contains in-frame clones alone and is incomplete. Here the sample spans roughly 32,000 clones, approximately 97% being singletons. The sequenced sample was blood. The sequence was obtained from a girl aged 2-10 years with cystic fibrosis. V usage is TRBV5-1 and J usage is TRBJ1-3; D not certain. The CDR3 DNA reads TGCGCCAGCCAGACAAACTCTGGAAACACCATATATTTT. Protein sequence: CASQTNSGNTIYF.